Shown below are 29 T cell receptor beta chains from a single sample sequenced in a study of blood T cell repertoires in COVID-19. TCRdb keeps only in-frame clones here, not all; method: immunoSEQ multiplex PCR. This table has some 270,000 clones, 89% appearing once. The specimen was peripheral blood. These receptors all come from a woman aged 40-49 years who had recovered from COVID-19.

The table lists this clone with a count of one. The chain combines TRBV6-5 with TRBJ2-5; 11 bases fit TRBD2. The CDR3 runs 15 residues. The germline CDR1 and CDR2 sequences are MNHEY and SVGAGI. The V and J ends lost 6 bases and 4 bases, in that order; junction bases with no gene match: 7. As DNA, the CDR3 is TGTGCCAGCAGGGTACTAGCGGGAGAGGGAGAGACCCAGTACTTC. Its translation: CASRVLAGEGETQYF.

V is TRBV18 and J is TRBJ2-2; D remains unclear. The CDR3 has 15 residues. Trimming took off 0 bases at V and 1 base at J, with 6 bases between the two ends. The germline CDR1 and CDR2 sequences are KGHSH and LQKENI. In DNA, the CDR3 is TGTGCCAGCTCACCACCCCGACAGAACACCGGGGAGCTGTTTTTT. It encodes CASSPPRQNTGELFF.

The chain links TRBV3-1 (or the pseudogene TRBV3-2) to TRBJ1-6, with no clear D. CDR1 LGHDT and CDR2 YNNKEL come from the germline V gene (reference sequence). V dropped 2 bases and J dropped 10 bases, with 15 bases sitting between them. This CDR3 spans 15 amino acids. DNA for the CDR3: TGTGCCAGCAGCCAACAGGCAACGTTAGACTCACCCCTCCACTTT. This encodes CASSQQATLDSPLHF.

The chain joins TRBV27 to TRBJ2-7, with D tentatively TRBD2 (5 bases). Trimming left V 7 bases short and J 6 bases short, with 13 bases between. The CDR3 is 12 residues long. CDR1 MNHEY and CDR2 SMNVEV come from the germline V gene (reference sequence). CDR3 DNA sequence: TGTGCCAGCACCGGACCACGGGGCGAGCAGTACTTC. It specifies CASTGPRGEQYF.

The CDR3: CASSENPSGGAWYEQYF. CDR3 DNA: TGTGCCAGCAGTGAAAACCCTAGCGGGGGGGCCTGGTACGAGCAGTACTTC. This rearrangement joins TRBV2 to TRBJ2-7, with 12 bases fitting TRBD2. Germline CDR1 and CDR2: SNHLY and FYNNEI. The CDR3 length is 17 residues. V gave up 2 bases and J gave up 4 bases; unmatched junction bases: 9.

This chain connects TRBV6-2 or TRBV6-3 to TRBJ1-5, with TRBD1 matching over 9 bases. V lost 2 bases, J lost 3 bases, and 5 bases stayed unmatched. Germline CDR1 is MNHEY and CDR2 is SVGEGT. The CDR3 length is 16 residues. CDR3: CASSYPGQGNNQPQHF. CDR3 nucleotides: TGTGCCAGCAGTTACCCGGGACAGGGTAACAATCAGCCCCAGCATTTT.

The gene calls are TRBV7-2 and TRBJ2-1, with 8 bases identical to TRBD2. CDR1 is SGHTA and CDR2 is FQGNSA in the germline V gene. J lost 7 bases, V lost 4 bases, and 12 bases had no gene match. This CDR3 has 16 residues. The CDR3 loop is CASSWLGAGDSNEQFF. The CDR3 DNA sequence: TGTGCCAGCAGCTGGCTGGGAGCGGGAGACTCAAATGAGCAGTTCTTC.

The J gene is TRBJ2-3, the V gene TRBV15, with D tentatively TRBD2 (5 bases). The V and J ends lost 2 bases and 6 bases respectively, with 12 bases between them. In germline, CDR1 is LNHNV, CDR2 YYDKDF (reference sequence). CDR3 length equals 14 residues. The CDR3: CATSRPWTGDTQYF. In nucleotides, the CDR3 is TGTGCCACCAGCAGACCATGGACGGGGGATACGCAGTATTTT.

This chain links TRBV19 with TRBJ1-2, with TRBD1 matching over 9 bases. J was trimmed by 9 bases and V by 7 bases; bases with no gene match: 9. Germline CDR1 LNHDA, CDR2 SQIVND (reference sequence). The CDR3 contains 13 residues. The CDR3 DNA sequence: TGTGCCAGTACCAATGACAGGGGGTATAGCTACACCTTC. Its translation is CASTNDRGYSYTF.

The rearrangement uses TRBV6-6 and TRBJ2-2; a possible D gene is TRBD2 (6 bases). Germline V CDR1 and CDR2: MNHNY, SVGAGI (reference sequence). V was trimmed by 6 bases and J by 3 bases, leaving 14 bases between them. The CDR3 consists of 15 residues. CDR3 sequence (DNA): TGTGCCAGCAGAAGCTCTAGGAGGGACACCGGGGAGCTGTTTTTT. Its translation is CASRSSRRDTGELFF.

This chain uses TRBV24-1 with TRBJ1-2; 9 positions agree with TRBD1. Unmatched junction bases numbered 7, after V lost 2 bases and J lost 4 bases. Germline CDR1 and CDR2: KGHDR and SFDVKD. CDR3 length: 16 residues. This CDR3 reads CATSDSGTGMGYGYTF. The CDR3 coding sequence is TGTGCCACCAGTGATTCTGGGACAGGGATGGGCTATGGCTACACCTTC.

This sequence joins TRBV7-2 and TRBJ2-1; possible D gene TRBD1, 5 bases. The CDR3 contains 13 residues. Germline CDR1 is SGHTA and CDR2 is FQGNSA. V lost 5 bases and J lost 3, with 8 bases in between. The CDR3 sequence: CASSTTDYNEQFF. DNA for the CDR3: TGTGCCAGCAGCACGACAGACTACAATGAGCAGTTCTTC.

The chain combines TRBV5-6 with TRBJ2-7; D is perhaps TRBD2 (5 bases). V dropped 2 bases and J dropped 0 bases, with 9 bases sitting between them. This CDR3 comprises 14 residues. The germline V gene has CDR1 SGHDT and CDR2 YYEEEE. The CDR3 DNA sequence: TGTGCCAGCAGCTTAGGACTGGGCTCCTACGAGCAGTACTTC. This translates into CASSLGLGSYEQYF.

The chain couples TRBV3-1 (or the pseudogene TRBV3-2) to TRBJ1-2; D remains ambiguous. The CDR3 covers 12 residues. V was pared by 4 bases and J by 5 bases, with 8 bases between. Germline V gene data show CDR1 as LGHDT and CDR2 as YNNKEL (reference sequence). The CDR3, as DNA: TGTGCCAGCAGCCTCGGGAGATATGGCTACACCTTC. This gives the protein CASSLGRYGYTF.

V gene TRBV18 combines with J gene TRBJ2-3, with 13 bases lining up with TRBD2. CDR1 is KGHSH, CDR2 LQKENI, per germline. The CDR3 sequence is 17 residues long. After removal of 3 bases from V and 5 bases from J, the junction contained 8 bases not matched to a gene. This chain's CDR3 is CASSPSLAGGSGDTQYF. The CDR3 DNA is TGTGCCAGCTCACCTTCACTAGCGGGAGGGAGTGGAGATACGCAGTATTTT. Based on the CDR3 plus reference TRBV18 and TRBJ2-3, the full variable domain is NAGVMQNPRHLVRRRGQEARLRCSPMKGHSHVYWYRQLPEEGLKFMVYLQKENIIDESGMPKERFSAEFPKEGPSILRIQQVVRGDSAAYFCASSPSLAGGSGDTQYFGPGTRLTVL.

The chain links TRBV7-8 to TRBJ1-5; D may be TRBD1 (6 bases). Trimming left V 4 bases short and J 4 bases short, with 17 bases between. CDR1 and CDR2 (germline): SGHVS, FQNEAQ. The CDR3 spans 16 residues. This CDR3 is CASSWGPEGVNQPQHF. CDR3 sequence (DNA): TGTGCCAGCAGCTGGGGGCCGGAAGGGGTAAATCAGCCCCAGCATTTT.

There are a few counts of this clone. The rearrangement links TRBV2 to TRBJ1-2, with unresolved D. The CDR3 is 12 residues long. Trimming stripped 6 bases from V and 4 bases from J, with 9 bases between. Germline V gene lookup returns CDR1 SNHLY and CDR2 FYNNEI. CDR3 sequence (DNA): TGTGCCAGCAGGAGACTCACCTATGGCTACACCTTC. Its translation is CASRRLTYGYTF.

V usage is TRBV12-3 or TRBV12-4 and J usage is TRBJ1-2, with 7 nucleotides matching TRBD1. CDR3 length: 13 amino acids. V was clipped by 5 bases and J by 5 bases; unmatched bases: 5. CDR3 sequence (DNA): TGTGCCAGCAGTCGCACAGGGGCATATGGCTACACCTTC. As protein: CASSRTGAYGYTF.

The chain employs TRBV7-6 and TRBJ1-4; 10 bases line up with TRBD1. The CDR3 runs 15 residues. After removal of 5 bases from V and 5 bases from J, the junction contained 5 bases not matched to a gene. Germline V gene lookup returns CDR1 SGHVS and CDR2 FNYEAQ. The DNA for the CDR3 is TGTGCCAGCAGCCCCGGGACAGGGGCGAATGAAAAACTGTTTTTT. Translated, it gives CASSPGTGANEKLFF.

The chain links TRBV27 to TRBJ1-2; D unresolved. CDR1 is MNHEY and CDR2 is SMNVEV in the germline V gene (reference sequence). Trimming pared 6 bases from V and 1 base from J, leaving 15 bases between. This CDR3 is 15 amino acids long. The CDR3 bases are TGTGCCAGCAGACCCAGGTCCGAGTTTAACTATGGCTACACCTTC. It yields the protein CASRPRSEFNYGYTF.

This chain uses TRBV5-1 with TRBJ2-5; 10 bases are a match to TRBD2. V lost 0 bases and J lost 4; bases outside the gene matches: 6. CDR3 length equals 16 residues. Germline-derived CDR1 and CDR2 are SGHRS and YFSETQ. In DNA form, the CDR3 reads TGCGCCAGCAGCTTGGTGCCTAGCGGGAGTTCAGAGACCCAGTACTTC. It is translated as CASSLVPSGSSETQYF. Full variable domain (missing parts from reference TRBV5-1 and TRBJ2-5): KAGVTQTPRYLIKTRGQQVTLSCSPISGHRSVSWYQQTPGQGLQFLFEYFSETQRNKGNFPGRFSGRQFSNSRSEMNVSTLELGDSALYLCASSLVPSGSSETQYFGPGTRLLVL.

This chain links TRBV9 with TRBJ2-5, with 9 bases aligning to TRBD1. V lost 0 bases, J lost 3 bases, and 6 bases stayed unmatched. This CDR3 spans 16 amino acids. Germline CDR1 and CDR2: SGDLS and YYNGEE. The CDR3 sequence is CASSVAARTGEETQYF. The CDR3 DNA is TGTGCCAGCAGCGTAGCTGCAAGGACAGGGGAAGAGACCCAGTACTTC.

This chain joins TRBV4-1 and TRBJ1-2, with D possibly TRBD1 on 6 matching bases. Trimming took 3 bases from V and 2 from J, leaving 10 bases between them. CDR3 length: 14 residues. Germline loops: CDR1 MGHRA, CDR2 YSYEKL. The CDR3 spells CASSQHRDNYGYTF. CDR3 sequence (DNA): TGCGCCAGCAGCCAGCACAGGGACAACTATGGCTACACCTTC.

This clone was seen a single time. The gene calls are TRBV11-1 and TRBJ1-3; D is unresolved. Trimming shortened V by 5 bases and J by 7 bases, and 18 bases separated the two germline ends. Germline V gene data show CDR1 as SGHAT and CDR2 as FQDESV (reference sequence). This CDR3 has 15 residues. The CDR3 sequence is CASSEARPGWNTIYF. The CDR3 bases are TGTGCCAGCAGCGAGGCCCGACCTGGATGGAACACCATATATTTT.

This chain uses TRBV25-1 with TRBJ1-2, with D unclear. Germline-derived CDR1 and CDR2 are MGHDK and SYGVNS. This CDR3 is 15 amino acids long. Trimming cost V 6 bases and J 8 bases, with 22 bases left between them. CDR3 amino acids: CASSLKGTVAGGYTF. CDR3 nucleotides: TGTGCCAGCAGCCTCAAGGGCACTGTCGCGGGCGGCTACACCTTC.

The chain joins TRBV11-3 to TRBJ1-5; TRBD1 matches 8 bases. Germline V gene lookup returns CDR1 SGHNT and CDR2 YENEEA. The J segment lost 9 bases and the V segment lost 4 bases, leaving 5 bases of the junction unmatched. This CDR3 region has 13 residues. The CDR3 DNA is TGTGCCAGCAGCTCGACAGGGGCAGGGCCCCAGCATTTT. The encoded protein is CASSSTGAGPQHF.

The chain employs TRBV5-1 and TRBJ1-6, with TRBD1 matching over 7 bases. The CDR3 is made up of 15 amino acids. Germline trimming cut 3 bases from V and 10 bases from J; bases unmatched to any gene: 10. In germline, CDR1 is SGHRS, CDR2 YFSETQ. DNA for the CDR3: TGCGCCAGCAGCTCAAACCCGGGACAGCAGTCACCCCTCCACTTT. This translates into CASSSNPGQQSPLHF.

The V call is TRBV14, the J call TRBJ2-1; maybe TRBD2 (5 bases). Germline V gives CDR1 SGHDN, CDR2 FVKESK. The CDR3 is 13 residues long. The ends were cut back, 0 bases at V and 8 bases at J, with 8 bases in the middle. This CDR3 reads CASSQEVGDEQFF. CDR3 DNA: TGTGCCAGCAGCCAAGAGGTCGGGGATGAGCAGTTCTTC.

This clone was counted between two and nine times. The V call is TRBV27, the J call TRBJ1-1, with TRBD1 as a possible D gene (5 bases). Trimming shortened V by 6 bases and J by 3 bases, and 20 bases separated the two germline ends. The germline V gene has CDR1 MNHEY and CDR2 SMNVEV (reference sequence). There are 16 residues in the CDR3. For the CDR3, the DNA is TGTGCCAGCAGCTTCAGGGTCGTGGGGATTTACACTGAAGCTTTCTTT. Protein product: CASSFRVVGIYTEAFF.